Detailed here is one T cell receptor beta chain. TCRdb's table, derived via immunoSEQ multiplex PCR, lists solely in-frame clones and lacks some. Of some 47,000 clones in the sample, 65% to 90% are singletons; the top ten hold approximately 1.4%. This entry is derived from a study of early stage breast cancer tumors. The CDR3 runs 13 residues. J lost 6 bases, V lost 1 base, and 0 bases had no gene match. The germline V gene encodes CDR1 SGHNT and CDR2 YYREEE (reference sequence). The rearrangement uses TRBV5-4 and TRBJ2-2, with TRBD1 matching 7 bases. The sequencing sample was made of blood. This receptor was identified in a person aged 45 to 59 with breast cancer. CDR3 nucleotides: TGTGCCAGCAGCTTGACAGGGGCCGGGGAGCTGTTTTTT. Translating it yields CASSLTGAGELFF.